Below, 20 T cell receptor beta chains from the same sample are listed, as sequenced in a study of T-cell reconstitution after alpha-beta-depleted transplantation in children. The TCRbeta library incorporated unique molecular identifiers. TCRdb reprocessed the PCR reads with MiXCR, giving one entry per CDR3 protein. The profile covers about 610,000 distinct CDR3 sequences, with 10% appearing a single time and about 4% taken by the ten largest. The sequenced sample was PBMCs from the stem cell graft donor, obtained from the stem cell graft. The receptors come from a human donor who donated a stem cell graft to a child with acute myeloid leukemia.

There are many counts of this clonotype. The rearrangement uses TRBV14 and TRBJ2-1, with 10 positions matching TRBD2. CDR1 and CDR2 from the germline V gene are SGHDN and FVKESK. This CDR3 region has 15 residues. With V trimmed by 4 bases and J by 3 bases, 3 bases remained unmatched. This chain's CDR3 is CASSRLAGVYNEQFF. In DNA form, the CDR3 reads TGTGCCAGCAGCCGCCTAGCGGGAGTCTACAATGAGCAGTTCTTC.

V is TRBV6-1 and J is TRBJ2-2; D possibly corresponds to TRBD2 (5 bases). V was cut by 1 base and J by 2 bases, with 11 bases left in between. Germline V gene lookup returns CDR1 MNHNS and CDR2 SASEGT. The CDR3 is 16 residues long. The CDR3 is CASSEGSGPNTGELFF. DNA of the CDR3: TGTGCCAGCAGTGAAGGAAGCGGCCCCAACACCGGGGAGCTGTTTTTT.

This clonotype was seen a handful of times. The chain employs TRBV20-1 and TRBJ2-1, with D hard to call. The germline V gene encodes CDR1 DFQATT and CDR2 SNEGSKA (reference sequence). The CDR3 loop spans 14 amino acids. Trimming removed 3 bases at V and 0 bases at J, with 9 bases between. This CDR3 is CSARLGYSYNEQFF. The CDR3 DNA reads TGCAGTGCTAGGCTTGGTTACTCCTACAATGAGCAGTTCTTC.

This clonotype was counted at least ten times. CDR3 sequence (DNA): TGCGCCAGCGCCGTCGGACAGGGGGTTGGCTATGAGCAGTTCTTC. It codes for CASAVGQGVGYEQFF. The rearrangement joins TRBV5-1 to TRBJ2-1; 10 bases align to TRBD1. The CDR3 consists of 15 residues. With V trimmed by 7 bases and J by 8 bases, 12 bases remained unmatched. Germline V gives CDR1 SGHRS, CDR2 YFSETQ.

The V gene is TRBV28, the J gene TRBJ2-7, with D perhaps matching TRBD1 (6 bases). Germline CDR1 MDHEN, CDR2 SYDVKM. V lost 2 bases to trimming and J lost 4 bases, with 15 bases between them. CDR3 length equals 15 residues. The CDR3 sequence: CASSLPASRGYEQYF. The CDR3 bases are TGTGCCAGCAGTTTACCGGCTAGCAGGGGATACGAGCAGTACTTC.

The CDR3 DNA follows: TGTGCCAGCAGGCTACGGGACGGGACCGGGGAGCAGTACTTC. This sequence encodes CASRLRDGTGEQYF. The rearrangement links TRBV25-1 to TRBJ2-7; perhaps D is TRBD1 or TRBD2 (5 bases each). Trimming took off 6 bases at V and 7 bases at J, with 19 bases between the two ends. CDR3 size: 14 residues. The germline CDR1 and CDR2 sequences are MGHDK and SYGVNS.

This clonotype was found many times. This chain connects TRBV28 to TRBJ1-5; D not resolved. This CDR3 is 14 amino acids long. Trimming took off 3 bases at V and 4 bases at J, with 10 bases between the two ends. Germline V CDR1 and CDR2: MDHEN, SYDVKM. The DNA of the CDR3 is TGTGCCAGCAGTTTCGGTATGCGGAATCAGCCCCAGCATTTT. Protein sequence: CASSFGMRNQPQHF.

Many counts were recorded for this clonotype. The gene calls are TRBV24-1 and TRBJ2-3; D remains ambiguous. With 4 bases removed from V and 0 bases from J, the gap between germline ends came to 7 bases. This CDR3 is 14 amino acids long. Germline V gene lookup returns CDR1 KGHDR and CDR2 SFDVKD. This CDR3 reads CATSDSISTDTQYF. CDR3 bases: TGTGCCACCAGTGACTCGATTAGCACAGATACGCAGTATTTT.

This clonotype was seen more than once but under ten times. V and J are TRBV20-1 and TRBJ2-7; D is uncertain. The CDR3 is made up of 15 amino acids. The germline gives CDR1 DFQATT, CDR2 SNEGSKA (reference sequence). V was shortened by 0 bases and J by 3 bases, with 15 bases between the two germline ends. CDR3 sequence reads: CSARDRSTMSYEQYF. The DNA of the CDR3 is TGCAGTGCTAGAGATCGATCGACAATGAGCTACGAGCAGTACTTC.

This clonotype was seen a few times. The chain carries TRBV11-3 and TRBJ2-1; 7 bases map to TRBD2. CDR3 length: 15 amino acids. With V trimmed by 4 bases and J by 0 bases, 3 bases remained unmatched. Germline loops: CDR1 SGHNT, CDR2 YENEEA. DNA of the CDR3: TGTGCCAGCAGCTATCTAGCGGTCTCCTACAATGAGCAGTTCTTC. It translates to CASSYLAVSYNEQFF.

The CDR3 sequence: CASSLRQTGYGTEAFF. For the CDR3, the DNA is TGTGCCAGCAGCTTGAGACAGACAGGGTACGGCACTGAAGCTTTCTTT. V usage is TRBV5-6 and J usage is TRBJ1-1; 7 nucleotides align to TRBD1. The germline V gene encodes CDR1 SGHDT and CDR2 YYEEEE. The CDR3 contains 16 residues. Trimming took 1 base from V and 4 from J; bases not matched to a gene: 10.

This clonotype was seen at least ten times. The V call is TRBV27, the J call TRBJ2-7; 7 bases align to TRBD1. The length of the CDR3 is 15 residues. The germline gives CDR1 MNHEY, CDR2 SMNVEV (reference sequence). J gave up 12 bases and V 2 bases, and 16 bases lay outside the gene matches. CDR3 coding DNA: TGTGCCAGCAGTTTAACCGACAGGGTCGGGAACGGACTGTACTTC. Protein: CASSLTDRVGNGLYF.

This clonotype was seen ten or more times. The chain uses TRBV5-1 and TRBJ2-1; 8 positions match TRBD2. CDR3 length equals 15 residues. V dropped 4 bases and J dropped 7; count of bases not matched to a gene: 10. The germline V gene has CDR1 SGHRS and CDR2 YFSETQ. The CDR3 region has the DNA TGCGCCAGCAGCGAACTAGCGGCCTCCCTGAATGAGCAGTTCTTC. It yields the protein CASSELAASLNEQFF.

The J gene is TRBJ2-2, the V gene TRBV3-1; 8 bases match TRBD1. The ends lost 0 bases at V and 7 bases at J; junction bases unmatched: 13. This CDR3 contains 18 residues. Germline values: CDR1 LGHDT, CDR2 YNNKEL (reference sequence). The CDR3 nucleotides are TGTGCCAGCAGCCAAGATTCAACAATTCGAACAGGGGGCGGGGAGCTGTTTTTT. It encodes CASSQDSTIRTGGGELFF.

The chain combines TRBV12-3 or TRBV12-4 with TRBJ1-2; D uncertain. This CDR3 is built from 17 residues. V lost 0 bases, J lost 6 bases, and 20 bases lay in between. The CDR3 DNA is TGTGCCAGCAGTTTAGCGCCGCTTAGAGAACAGTCGAATGGCTACACCTTC. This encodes CASSLAPLREQSNGYTF.

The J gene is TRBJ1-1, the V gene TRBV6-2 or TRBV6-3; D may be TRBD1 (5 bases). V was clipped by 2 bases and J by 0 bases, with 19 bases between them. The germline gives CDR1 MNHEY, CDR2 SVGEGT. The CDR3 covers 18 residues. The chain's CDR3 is CASSYHPVTVSLNTEAFF. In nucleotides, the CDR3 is TGTGCCAGCAGTTACCACCCTGTGACAGTCTCCCTGAACACTGAAGCTTTCTTT.

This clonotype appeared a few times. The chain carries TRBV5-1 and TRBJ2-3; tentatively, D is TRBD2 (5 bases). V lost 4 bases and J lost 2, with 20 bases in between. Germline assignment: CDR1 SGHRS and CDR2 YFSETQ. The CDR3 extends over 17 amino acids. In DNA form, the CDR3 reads TGCGCCAGCAGCCCCCTGGGTAGGGCGGGCTTCACAGATACGCAGTATTTT. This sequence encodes CASSPLGRAGFTDTQYF.

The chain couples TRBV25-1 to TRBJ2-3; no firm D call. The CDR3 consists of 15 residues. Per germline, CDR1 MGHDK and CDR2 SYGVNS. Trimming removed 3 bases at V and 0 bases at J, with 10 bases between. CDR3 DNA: TGTGCCAGCAGTGATGGGCCGCTGAGCACAGATACGCAGTATTTT. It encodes CASSDGPLSTDTQYF.

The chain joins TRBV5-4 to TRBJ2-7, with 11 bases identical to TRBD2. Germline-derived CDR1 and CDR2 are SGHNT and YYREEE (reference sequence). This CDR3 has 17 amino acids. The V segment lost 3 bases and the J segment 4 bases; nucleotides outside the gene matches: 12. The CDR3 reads CASSSGTSGRKFYEQYF. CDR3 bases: TGTGCCAGCAGCTCCGGGACTAGCGGTAGGAAGTTTTACGAGCAGTACTTC. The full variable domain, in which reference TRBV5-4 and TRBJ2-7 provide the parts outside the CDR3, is ETGVTQSPTHLIKTRGQQVTLRCSSQSGHNTVSWYQQALGQGPQFIFQYYREEENGRGNFPPRFSGLQFPNYSSELNVNALELDDSALYLCASSSGTSGRKFYEQYFGPGTRLTVT.

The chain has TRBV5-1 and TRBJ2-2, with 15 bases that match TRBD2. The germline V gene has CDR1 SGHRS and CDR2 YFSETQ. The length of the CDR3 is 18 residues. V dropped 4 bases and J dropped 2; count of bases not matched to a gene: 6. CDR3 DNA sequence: TGCGCCAGCAGCCCCGGACTAGCGGGAGGGGGAAACACCGGGGAGCTGTTTTTT. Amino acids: CASSPGLAGGGNTGELFF.